This T cell receptor beta chain appears in the sequencing data of a study of post-analysis software for immune sequencing data. Whole-study results and caveats: When patients were compared with controls, a handful of TRBV segments were more frequent, TRBV5-6, TRBV5-1 and TRBV20-1 among them.

About this clonotype itself: The antigen remains undetermined. Mismatch with germline at one junction end may stem from a read error.

Germline V lookup: CDR1 DFQATT, CDR2 SNEGSKA (reference sequence). The CDR3 is 12 residues long. Incorporated into the TCR beta cDNA libraries were unique molecular identifiers, which served to reduce PCR and sequencing biases. TCRdb called the PCR reads again in MiXCR, with one record for every CDR3 protein. In the table there are fewer than 850,000 distinct CDR3 sequences, roughly 50% of which are singletons. Material: blood. The origin of this receptor is a girl aged 5-17 years with multiple sclerosis. The V gene is TRBV20-1, the J gene TRBJ2-7, with 7 bases matching TRBD1. The J call may be wrong; the DNA end is better matched by TRBJ2-4. CDR3 sequence reads: CRARLSGGIQYF. The CDR3, as DNA: TGCAGGGCTAGACTTTCAGGGGGCATTCAGTACTTC.